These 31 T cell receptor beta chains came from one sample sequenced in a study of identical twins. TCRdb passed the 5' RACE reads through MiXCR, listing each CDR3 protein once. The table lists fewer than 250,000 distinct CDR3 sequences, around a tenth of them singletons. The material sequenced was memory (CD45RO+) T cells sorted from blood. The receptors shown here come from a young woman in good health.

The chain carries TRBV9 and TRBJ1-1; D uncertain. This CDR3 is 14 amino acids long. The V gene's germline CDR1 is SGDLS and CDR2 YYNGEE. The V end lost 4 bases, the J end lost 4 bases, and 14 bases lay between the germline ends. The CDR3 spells CASSPLLRSTEAFF. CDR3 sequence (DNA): TGTGCCAGCAGCCCGCTTTTGCGGAGCACTGAAGCTTTCTTT. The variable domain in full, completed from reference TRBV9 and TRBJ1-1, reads DSGVTQTPKHLITATGQRVTLRCSPRSGDLSVYWYQQSLDQGLQFLIQYYNGEERAKGNILERFSAQQFPDLHSELNLSSLELGDSALYFCASSPLLRSTEAFFGQGTRLTVV.

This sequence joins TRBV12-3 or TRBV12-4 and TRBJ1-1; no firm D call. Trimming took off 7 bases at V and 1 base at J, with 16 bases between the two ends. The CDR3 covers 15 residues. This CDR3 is CASIPPPFANTEAFF. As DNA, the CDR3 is TGTGCCAGCATTCCCCCTCCGTTCGCGAACACTGAAGCTTTCTTT.

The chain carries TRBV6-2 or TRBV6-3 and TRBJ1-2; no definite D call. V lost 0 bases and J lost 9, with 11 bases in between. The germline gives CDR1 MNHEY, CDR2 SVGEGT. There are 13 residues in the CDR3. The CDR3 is CASSYSFTASYTF. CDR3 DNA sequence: TGTGCCAGCAGTTACTCATTCACGGCAAGCTACACCTTC.

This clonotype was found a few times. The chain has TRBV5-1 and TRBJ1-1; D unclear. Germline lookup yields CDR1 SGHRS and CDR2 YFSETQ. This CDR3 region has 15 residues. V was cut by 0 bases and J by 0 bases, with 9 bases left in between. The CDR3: CASSLDGAMNTEAFF. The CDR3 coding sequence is TGCGCCAGCAGCTTGGATGGCGCGATGAACACTGAAGCTTTCTTT. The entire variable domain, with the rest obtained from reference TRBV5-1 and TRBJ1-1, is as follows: KAGVTQTPRYLIKTRGQQVTLSCSPISGHRSVSWYQQTPGQGLQFLFEYFSETQRNKGNFPGRFSGRQFSNSRSEMNVSTLELGDSALYLCASSLDGAMNTEAFFGQGTRLTVV.

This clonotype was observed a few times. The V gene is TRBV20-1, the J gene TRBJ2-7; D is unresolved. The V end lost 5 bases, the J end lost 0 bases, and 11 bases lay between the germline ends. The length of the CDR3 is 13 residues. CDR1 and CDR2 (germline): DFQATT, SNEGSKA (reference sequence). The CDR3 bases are TGCAGTGCTCCTCCGACCGGCTCCTACGAGCAGTACTTC. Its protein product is CSAPPTGSYEQYF.

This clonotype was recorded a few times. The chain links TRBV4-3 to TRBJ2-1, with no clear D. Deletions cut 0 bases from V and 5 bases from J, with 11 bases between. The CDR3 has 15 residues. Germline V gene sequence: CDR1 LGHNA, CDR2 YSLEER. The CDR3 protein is CASSQEVLPHNEQFF. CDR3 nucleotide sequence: TGCGCCAGCAGCCAAGAGGTTTTACCCCACAATGAGCAGTTCTTC.

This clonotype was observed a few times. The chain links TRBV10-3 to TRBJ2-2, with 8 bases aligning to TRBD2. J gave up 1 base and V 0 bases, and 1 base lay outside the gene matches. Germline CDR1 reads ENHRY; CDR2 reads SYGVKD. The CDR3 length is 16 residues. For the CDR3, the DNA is TGTGCCATCAGTGAGTCGAGCGGGGGGAACACCGGGGAGCTGTTTTTT. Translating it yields CAISESSGGNTGELFF.

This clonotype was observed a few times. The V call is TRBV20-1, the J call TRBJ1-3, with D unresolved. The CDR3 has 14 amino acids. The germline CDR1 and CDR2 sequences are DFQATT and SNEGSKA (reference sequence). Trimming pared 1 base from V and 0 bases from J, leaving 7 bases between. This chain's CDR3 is CSARGADSGNTIYF. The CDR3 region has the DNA TGCAGTGCTAGAGGGGCCGACTCTGGAAACACCATATATTTT.

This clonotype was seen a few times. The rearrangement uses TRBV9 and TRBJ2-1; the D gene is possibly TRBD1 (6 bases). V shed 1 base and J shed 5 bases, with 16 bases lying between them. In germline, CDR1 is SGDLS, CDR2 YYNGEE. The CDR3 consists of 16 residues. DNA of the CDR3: TGTGCCAGCAGCGTAAGGGACACTAGGTCCCACAATGAGCAGTTCTTC. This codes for CASSVRDTRSHNEQFF.

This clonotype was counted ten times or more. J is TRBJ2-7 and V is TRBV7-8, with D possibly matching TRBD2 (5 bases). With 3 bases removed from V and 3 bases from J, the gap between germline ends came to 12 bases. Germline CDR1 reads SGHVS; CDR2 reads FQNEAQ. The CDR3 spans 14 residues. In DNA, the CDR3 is TGTGCCAGCAGCTTCGGTCTCACTAGCTACGAGCAGTACTTC. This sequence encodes CASSFGLTSYEQYF. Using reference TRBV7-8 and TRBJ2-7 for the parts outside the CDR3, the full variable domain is GAGVSQSPRYKVAKRGQDVALRCDPISGHVSLFWYQQALGQGPEFLTYFQNEAQLDKSGLPSDRFFAERPEGSVSTLKIQRTQQEDSAVYLCASSFGLTSYEQYFGPGTRLTVT.

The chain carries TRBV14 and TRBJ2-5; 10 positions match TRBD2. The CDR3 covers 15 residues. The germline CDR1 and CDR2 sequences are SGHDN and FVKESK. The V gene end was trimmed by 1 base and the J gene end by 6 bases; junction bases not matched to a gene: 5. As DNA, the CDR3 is TGTGCCAGCAGCCAAGCCGGGACTAGCGCTAAGACCCAGTACTTC. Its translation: CASSQAGTSAKTQYF.

For the CDR3, the DNA is TGTGCCAGCAGCCTGGGACTACGTGGCAATGAGCAGTTCTTC. Protein product: CASSLGLRGNEQFF. This chain connects TRBV7-6 to TRBJ2-1; 7 bases fit TRBD2. The CDR3 spans 14 residues. The V and J ends lost 5 bases and 6 bases, in that order; junction bases with no gene match: 7. The germline gives CDR1 SGHVS, CDR2 FNYEAQ.

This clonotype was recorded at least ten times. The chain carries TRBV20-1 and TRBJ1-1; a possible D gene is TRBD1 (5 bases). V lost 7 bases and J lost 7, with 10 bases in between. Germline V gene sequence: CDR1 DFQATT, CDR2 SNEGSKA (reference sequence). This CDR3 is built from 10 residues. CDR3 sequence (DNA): TGCAGTGTCCAGGGCCTTGAAGCTTTCTTT. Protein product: CSVQGLEAFF.

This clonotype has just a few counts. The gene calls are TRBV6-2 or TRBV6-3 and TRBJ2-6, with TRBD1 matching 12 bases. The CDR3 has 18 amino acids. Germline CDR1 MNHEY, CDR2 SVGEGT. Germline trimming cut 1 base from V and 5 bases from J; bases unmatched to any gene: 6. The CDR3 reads CASSYFPGQGARANVLTF. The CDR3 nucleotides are TGTGCCAGCAGTTACTTTCCGGGACAGGGGGCTCGGGCCAACGTCCTGACTTTC.

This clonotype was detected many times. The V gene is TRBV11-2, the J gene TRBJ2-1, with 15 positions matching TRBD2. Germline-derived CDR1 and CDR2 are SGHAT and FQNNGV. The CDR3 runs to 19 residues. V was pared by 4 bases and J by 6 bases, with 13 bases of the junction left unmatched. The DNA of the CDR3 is TGTGCCAGCAGCTCCGGAGGGACTAGCGGGAGGCGGATCGGCAATGAGCAGTTCTTC. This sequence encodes CASSSGGTSGRRIGNEQFF.

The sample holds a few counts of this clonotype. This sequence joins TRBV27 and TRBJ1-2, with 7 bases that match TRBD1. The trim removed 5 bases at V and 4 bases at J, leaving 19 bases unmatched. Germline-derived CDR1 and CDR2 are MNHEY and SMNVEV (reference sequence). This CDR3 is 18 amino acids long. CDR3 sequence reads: CASSPFRTGYPFVYGYTF. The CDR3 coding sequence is TGTGCCAGCAGTCCCTTTAGGACAGGCTATCCCTTTGTCTATGGCTACACCTTC.

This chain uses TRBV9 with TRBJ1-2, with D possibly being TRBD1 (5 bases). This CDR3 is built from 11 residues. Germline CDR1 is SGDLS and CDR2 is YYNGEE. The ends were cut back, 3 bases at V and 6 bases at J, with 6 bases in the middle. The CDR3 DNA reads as TGTGCCAGCAGCGCCAGGGATGGCTACACCTTC. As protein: CASSARDGYTF.

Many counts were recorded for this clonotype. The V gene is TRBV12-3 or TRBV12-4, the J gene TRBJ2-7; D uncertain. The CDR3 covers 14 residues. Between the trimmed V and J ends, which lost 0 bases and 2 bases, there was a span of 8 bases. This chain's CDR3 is CASSLAGLAYEQYF. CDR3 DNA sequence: TGTGCCAGCAGTTTAGCCGGGCTAGCCTACGAGCAGTACTTC.

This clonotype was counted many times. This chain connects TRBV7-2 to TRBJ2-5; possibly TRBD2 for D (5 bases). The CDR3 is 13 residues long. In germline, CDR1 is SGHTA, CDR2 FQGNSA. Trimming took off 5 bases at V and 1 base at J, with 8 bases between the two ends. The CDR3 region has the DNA TGTGCCAGCAGCCGGGGATTCCAAGAGACCCAGTACTTC. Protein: CASSRGFQETQYF. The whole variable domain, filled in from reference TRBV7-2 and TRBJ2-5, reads GAGVSQSPSNKVTEKGKDVELRCDPISGHTALYWYRQSLGQGLEFLIYFQGNSAPDKSGLPSDRFSAERTGGSVSTLTIQRTQQEDSAVYLCASSRGFQETQYFGPGTRLLVL.

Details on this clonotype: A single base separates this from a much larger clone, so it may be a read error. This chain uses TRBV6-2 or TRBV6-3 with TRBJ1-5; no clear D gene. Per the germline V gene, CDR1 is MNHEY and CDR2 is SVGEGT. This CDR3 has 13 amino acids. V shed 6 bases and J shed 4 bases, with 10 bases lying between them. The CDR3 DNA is TGTGCCAGCAGGCTTCTCCCAAATCAGCCCCAGCATTTT. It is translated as CASRLLPNQPQHF.

CDR3 nucleotide sequence: TGTGCCAGCAGCGTAGGAACTAGGGTCACGGATACGCAGTATTTT. This encodes CASSVGTRVTDTQYF. V and J are TRBV9 and TRBJ2-3; D is possibly TRBD2 (5 bases). The CDR3 covers 15 residues. The V end was cut by 0 bases, the J end by 6 bases, with 14 bases between. Per the germline V gene, CDR1 is SGDLS and CDR2 is YYNGEE.

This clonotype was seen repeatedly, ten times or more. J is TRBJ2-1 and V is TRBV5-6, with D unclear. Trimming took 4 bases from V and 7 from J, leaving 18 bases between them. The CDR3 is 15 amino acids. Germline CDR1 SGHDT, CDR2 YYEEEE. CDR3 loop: CASSPDLEPGNEQFF. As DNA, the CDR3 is TGTGCCAGCAGCCCGGACCTGGAGCCCGGGAATGAGCAGTTCTTC.

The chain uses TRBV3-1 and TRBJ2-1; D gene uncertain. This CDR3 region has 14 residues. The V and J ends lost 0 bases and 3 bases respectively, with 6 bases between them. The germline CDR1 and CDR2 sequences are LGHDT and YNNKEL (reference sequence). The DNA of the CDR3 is TGTGCCAGCAGCCAAGATCTCCACTACAATGAGCAGTTCTTC. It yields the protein CASSQDLHYNEQFF.

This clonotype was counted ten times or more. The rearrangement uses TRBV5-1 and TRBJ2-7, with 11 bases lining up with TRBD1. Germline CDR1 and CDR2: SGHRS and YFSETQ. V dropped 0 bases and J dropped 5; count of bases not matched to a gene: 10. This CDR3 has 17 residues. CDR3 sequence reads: CASSLELSGTGGDEQYF. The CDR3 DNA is TGCGCCAGCAGCTTGGAACTTTCTGGGACAGGGGGTGACGAGCAGTACTTC. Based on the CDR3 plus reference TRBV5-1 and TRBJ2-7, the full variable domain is KAGVTQTPRYLIKTRGQQVTLSCSPISGHRSVSWYQQTPGQGLQFLFEYFSETQRNKGNFPGRFSGRQFSNSRSEMNVSTLELGDSALYLCASSLELSGTGGDEQYFGPGTRLTVT.

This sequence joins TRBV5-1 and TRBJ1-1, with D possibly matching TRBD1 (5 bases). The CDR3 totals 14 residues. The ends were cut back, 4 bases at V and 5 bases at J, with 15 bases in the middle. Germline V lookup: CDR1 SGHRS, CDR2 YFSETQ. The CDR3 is CASSGQGGETEAFF. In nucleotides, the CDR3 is TGCGCCAGCAGCGGGCAGGGTGGAGAGACTGAAGCTTTCTTT.

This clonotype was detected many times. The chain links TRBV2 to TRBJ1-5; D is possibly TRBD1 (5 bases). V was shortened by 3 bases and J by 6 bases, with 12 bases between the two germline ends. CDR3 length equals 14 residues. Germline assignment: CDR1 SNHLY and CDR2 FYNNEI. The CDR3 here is CASSEGQDFQPQHF. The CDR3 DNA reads TGTGCCAGCAGTGAGGGGCAGGACTTTCAGCCCCAGCATTTT.

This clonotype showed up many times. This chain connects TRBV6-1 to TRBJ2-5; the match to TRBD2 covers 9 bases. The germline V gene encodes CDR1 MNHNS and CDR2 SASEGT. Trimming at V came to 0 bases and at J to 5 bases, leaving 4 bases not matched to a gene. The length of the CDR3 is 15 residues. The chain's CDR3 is CASSEASGGVETQYF. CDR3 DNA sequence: TGTGCCAGCAGTGAAGCTAGCGGGGGCGTCGAGACCCAGTACTTC.

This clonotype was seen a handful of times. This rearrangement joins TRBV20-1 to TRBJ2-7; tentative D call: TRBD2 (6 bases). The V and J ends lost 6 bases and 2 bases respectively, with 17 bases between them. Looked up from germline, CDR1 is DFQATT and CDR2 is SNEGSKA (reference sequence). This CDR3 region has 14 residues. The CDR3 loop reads CSATLGGVTYEQYF. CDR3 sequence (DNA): TGCAGTGCCACTCTCGGCGGGGTGACCTACGAGCAGTACTTC.

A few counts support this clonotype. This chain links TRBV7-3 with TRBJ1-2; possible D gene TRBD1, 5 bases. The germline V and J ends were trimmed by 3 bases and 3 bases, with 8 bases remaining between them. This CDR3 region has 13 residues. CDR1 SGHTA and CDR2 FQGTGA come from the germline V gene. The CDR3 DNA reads TGTGCCAGCAGCTTGCAGGGCGACTATGGCTACACCTTC. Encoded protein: CASSLQGDYGYTF.

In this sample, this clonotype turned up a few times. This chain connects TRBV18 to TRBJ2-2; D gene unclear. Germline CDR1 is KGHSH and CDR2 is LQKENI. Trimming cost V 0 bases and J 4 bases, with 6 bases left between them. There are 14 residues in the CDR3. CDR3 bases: TGTGCCAGCTCACCACCCTCCGGCACCGGGGAGCTGTTTTTT. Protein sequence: CASSPPSGTGELFF.

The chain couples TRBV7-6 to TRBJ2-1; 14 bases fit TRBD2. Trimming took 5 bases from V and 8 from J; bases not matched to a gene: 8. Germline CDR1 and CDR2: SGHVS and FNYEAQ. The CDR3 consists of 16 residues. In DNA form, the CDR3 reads TGTGCCAGCAGCATGACTAGCGGGAGGGCCTCGGATGAGCAGTTCTTC. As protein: CASSMTSGRASDEQFF. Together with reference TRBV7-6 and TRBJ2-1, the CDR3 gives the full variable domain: GAGVSQSPRYKVTKRGQDVALRCDPISGHVSLYWYRQALGQGPEFLTYFNYEAQQDKSGLPNDRFSAERPEGSISTLTIQRTEQRDSAMYRCASSMTSGRASDEQFFGPGTRLTVL.